The clone carrying this T cell receptor beta chain was recorded only once. The antigen is not known. These data belong to a study of shared clonotypes between healthy human individuals. Study observations and caveats: Large depth notwithstanding, sorted-subset sequencing proved incomplete by rarefaction. Naive subsets typically showed greater estimated richness than memory subsets.

Method: immunoSEQ multiplex PCR; TCRdb's copy keeps in-frame clones and lacks some. The table has about 1.1 million clones, more than 75% seen once; the top ten hold under 0.65%. This clonotype was obtained from a man aged 18-30 years in good health. Some clones in this sample may be carry-over from other donors' samples. Source material: memory CD4+ T cells from PBMCs. Stated subset: CD45RA-negative fraction.

The CDR3 DNA reads TGTGCCAGCAGCTTAGGCAGGGAGAACTATGGCTACACCTTC. It encodes CASSLGRENYGYTF. This rearrangement joins TRBV13 to TRBJ1-2; TRBD1 is a possible D gene (5 bases). The CDR3 is made up of 14 amino acids. V lost 0 bases to trimming and J lost 2 bases, with 7 bases between them. Germline V gene data show CDR1 as PRHDT and CDR2 as FYEKMQ (reference sequence).